A single sample is the source of the 19 T cell receptor beta chains below, sequenced in a study of spatial heterogeneity in lung cancer (dated by TCRdb to about 2019). Explained via the paper, the time point label denotes: blood at routine non-recurrence follow-up after resection. For TCR sequencing, whole RNA was extracted from tumor and nontumor lung tissue, or from cryopreserved PBMC samples, and no cell sorting was done. The library was generated by 5' RACE. Sequencer: NextSeq 500. TCRdb took the public reads, trimmed them with fastp at Q25, ran MiXCR for clone calling and kept in-frame beta chains. Identical CDR3 proteins give one entry, which carries the most common genes and DNA. This sample holds about 30,000 distinct CDR3 sequences; 6% were observed only once. The top ten hold roughly a fifth of the sample. The sample was PBMCs, taken at follow-up. These receptors all come from a male donor with early-stage non-small cell lung cancer.

This clonotype was recorded many times. The chain combines TRBV5-1 with TRBJ2-2, with D possibly TRBD2 on 7 matching bases. Trimming took off 4 bases at V and 4 bases at J, with 17 bases between the two ends. Looked up from germline, CDR1 is SGHRS and CDR2 is YFSETQ. The CDR3 covers 16 residues. The chain's CDR3 is CASSPLGGRATGELFF. Written as DNA, the CDR3 is TGCGCCAGCAGCCCCCTCGGGGGGCGGGCCACCGGGGAGCTGTTTTTT.

The chain joins TRBV5-1 to TRBJ1-1; D is uncertain. Germline CDR1 SGHRS, CDR2 YFSETQ. The V gene lost 2 bases and the J gene lost 0 bases, with 14 bases spanning the gap. The CDR3 totals 16 residues. CDR3 in amino acids: CASSLPQESLNTEAFF. CDR3 DNA: TGCGCCAGCAGCTTACCCCAGGAGTCCCTGAACACTGAAGCTTTCTTT.

This clonotype was counted a few times. V and J are TRBV10-1 and TRBJ2-7; D is uncertain. V was pared by 2 bases and J by 3 bases, with 20 bases between. There are 17 residues in the CDR3. Germline CDR1 is WNHNN and CDR2 is SYGVQD (reference sequence). The CDR3 DNA reads TGCGCCAGCAGTGAGACCCCTGCCAGGCCTAGGGACTACGAGCAGTACGTC. Its protein product is CASSETPARPRDYEQYV.

To note about this clonotype: Just one base apart from a much larger clone, this may be a read error. Since the CDR3 does not end with the conserved phenylalanine or tryptophan, this likely comes from a read error. The chain carries TRBV20-1 and TRBJ2-3; 7 nucleotides align to TRBD2. The ends lost 5 bases at V and 5 bases at J; junction bases unmatched: 10. Germline V gene data show CDR1 as DFQATT and CDR2 as SNEGSKA (reference sequence). The CDR3 totals 14 residues. The CDR3 DNA is TGCAGTGCTGACAGCGGGGCCTCCCAAGATACGCAGTATTCT. Translation gives CSADSGASQDTQYS.

The sample holds many counts of this clonotype. This rearrangement joins TRBV6-2 or TRBV6-3 to TRBJ1-5, with D perhaps matching TRBD1 (6 bases). Trimming took off 6 bases at V and 4 bases at J, with 16 bases between the two ends. Germline V gene lookup returns CDR1 MNHEY and CDR2 SVGEGT. There are 15 residues in the CDR3. The CDR3 DNA reads TGTGCCAGCAGCACTACCAGGACAGTAAATCAGCCCCAGCATTTT. Its translation is CASSTTRTVNQPQHF.

The table lists this clonotype with a few counts. The chain uses TRBV12-3 or TRBV12-4 and TRBJ2-1; D unclear. V dropped 8 bases and J dropped 3 bases, with 14 bases sitting between them. This CDR3 spans 14 amino acids. The CDR3 sequence is CASQDRSDYNEQFF. CDR3 coding DNA: TGTGCCAGCCAGGATCGAAGCGACTACAATGAGCAGTTCTTC.

The chain couples TRBV6-1 to TRBJ1-2; 7 bases map to TRBD1. V dropped 10 bases and J dropped 8; count of bases not matched to a gene: 13. CDR3 length: 13 residues. From germline, CDR1 is MNHNS and CDR2 SASEGT. The CDR3 loop reads CATQEAGGKGYTF. CDR3 DNA sequence: TGTGCCACCCAAGAGGCAGGGGGTAAAGGCTACACCTTC.

This clonotype is medium-sized (0.01 to 0.1%) in the sample. This chain links TRBV7-8 with TRBJ2-5; 7 positions match TRBD1. The J segment lost 3 bases and the V segment lost 5 bases, leaving 12 bases of the junction unmatched. Germline V gene data show CDR1 as SGHVS and CDR2 as FQNEAQ. The CDR3 runs 16 residues. The DNA for the CDR3 is TGTGCCAGCAGCACAGGGGACAGCTGGGGCGAAGAGACCCAGTACTTC. Translating gives CASSTGDSWGEETQYF.

This clonotype was seen ten or more times. The junction shows a germline mismatch at one end, possibly a read error. The chain employs TRBV30 and TRBJ2-7; 8 nucleotides match TRBD1. The CDR3 is 13 residues long. Germline CDR1 GTSNPN, CDR2 SVGIG (reference sequence). The CDR3: CAWRDRVRYEQHF. DNA for the CDR3: TGTGCCTGGAGGGACAGGGTAAGATACGAGCAGCACTTC.

This chain joins TRBV18 and TRBJ1-1; no reliable D call. With 6 bases removed from V and 3 bases from J, the gap between germline ends came to 11 bases. The CDR3 totals 13 residues. Germline CDR1 is KGHSH and CDR2 is LQKENI. CDR3 amino acids: CASSTDVDTEAFF. As DNA, the CDR3 is TGTGCCAGCTCCACGGACGTAGACACTGAAGCTTTCTTT.

The table lists this clonotype with many counts. The chain couples TRBV12-3 or TRBV12-4 to TRBJ1-1, with D perhaps matching TRBD1 (6 bases). This CDR3 region has 13 residues. V was clipped by 6 bases and J by 1 base, with 9 bases between them. The CDR3 nucleotides are TGTGCCAGCAGCATCAGGGGGAACACTGAAGCTTTCTTT. Its protein is CASSIRGNTEAFF.

The table lists this clonotype with many counts. CDR3 amino acids: CASSQGNQPQHF. CDR3 nucleotide sequence: TGTGCCAGCAGCCAAGGGAATCAGCCCCAGCATTTT. The chain uses TRBV3-1 and TRBJ1-5; D gene ambiguous. The germline V gene encodes CDR1 LGHDT and CDR2 YNNKEL (reference sequence). CDR3 length: 12 residues. V shed 1 base and J shed 4 bases, with 2 bases lying between them.

This clonotype was detected many times. The gene calls are TRBV5-1 and TRBJ2-2; TRBD1 or TRBD2 may be the D gene (5 bases each). Germline CDR1 and CDR2: SGHRS and YFSETQ. V was clipped by 4 bases and J by 3 bases, with 13 bases between them. This CDR3 region has 15 residues. CDR3 sequence: CASSPQGPDTGELFF. The CDR3 DNA reads as TGCGCCAGCAGCCCCCAGGGACCTGACACCGGGGAGCTGTTTTTT.

This chain joins TRBV4-3 and TRBJ2-7, with D unresolved. Trimming left V 2 bases short and J 0 bases short, with 11 bases between. CDR3 length: 15 residues. CDR1 LGHNA and CDR2 YSLEER come from the germline V gene. DNA for the CDR3: TGCGCCAGCAGCCAAATTATAGACGGCTCCTACGAGCAGTACGTC. Translation: CASSQIIDGSYEQYV.

This clonotype was recorded many times. This chain connects TRBV4-2 to TRBJ2-3; 10 bases line up with TRBD2. This CDR3 contains 18 residues. Germline CDR1 is LGHNA and CDR2 is YNFKEQ. The trim removed 2 bases at V and 4 bases at J, leaving 12 bases unmatched. CDR3 DNA: TGTGCCAGCAGCCAATCCCCGGGACTAGCGACGGAAGCAGATACGCAGTATTTT. This sequence encodes CASSQSPGLATEADTQYF.

This clonotype was observed many times. This sequence joins TRBV5-4 and TRBJ1-4; a weak D match, TRBD1 (5 bases). CDR3 size: 14 residues. Germline values: CDR1 SGHNT, CDR2 YYREEE (reference sequence). Trimming took off 0 bases at V and 7 bases at J, with 10 bases between the two ends. The CDR3 DNA reads TGTGCCAGCAGCTTGGGGGGGGATGGTGAAAAACTGTTTTTT. This translates into CASSLGGDGEKLFF.

This clonotype was counted at least ten times. This chain joins TRBV5-1 and TRBJ1-6; no clear D gene. Germline-derived CDR1 and CDR2 are SGHRS and YFSETQ. V was cut by 0 bases and J by 2 bases, with 9 bases left in between. The CDR3 sequence is 16 residues long. CDR3 DNA: TGCGCCAGCAGCTTGGGGGCCAGGACCTATAATTCACCCCTCCACTTT. Its protein product is CASSLGARTYNSPLHF.

This clonotype showed up just a few times. The chain carries TRBV19 and TRBJ1-2, with unresolved D. Trimming took off 9 bases at V and 4 bases at J, with 15 bases between the two ends. Per germline, CDR1 LNHDA and CDR2 SQIVND (reference sequence). CDR3 length: 13 residues. The CDR3 loop is CASTDTAAYGYTF. As DNA, the CDR3 is TGTGCCAGCACTGACACAGCAGCCTATGGCTACACCTTC.

This clonotype was seen many times. This CDR3 reads CSVEPGQGGYFF. The CDR3 DNA follows: TGCAGCGTTGAGCCGGGACAGGGTGGTTACTTCTTT. The chain employs TRBV29-1 and TRBJ1-1; 9 positions agree with TRBD1. This CDR3 is built from 12 residues. The V segment lost 3 bases and the J segment 14 bases; nucleotides outside the gene matches: 10. From germline, CDR1 is SQVTM and CDR2 ANQGSEA. Combining the CDR3 with reference TRBV29-1 and TRBJ1-1 gives the whole variable domain SAVISQKPSRDICQRGTSLTIQCQVDSQVTMMFWYRQQPGQSLTLIATANQGSEATYESGFVIDKFPISRPNLTFSTLTVSNMSPEDSSIYLCSVEPGQGGYFFGQGTRLTVV.